What follows describes a single T cell receptor (beta chain). This sample was taken from a study of blood T cell repertoires in COVID-19. Study background: Samples of COVID-19 (acute and convalescent) were obtained from the United States, Italy and Spain. Sample material is recorded as cDNA or gDNA derived from T cells, B-cell-depleted T cells, or PBMCs.

Original analysis: Reference gene primer amplification in the assay estimated nucleated cell counts. Repertoires were generated with immunoSEQ multiplex PCR, while TCRdb's copy carries only in-frame clones and drops some. V and J calls plus clone size are reproduced from that table; the DNA served to infer D and trimming. The sample has about 170,000 clones; around 83% are singletons. CDR3 length: 14 residues. V was pared by 6 bases and J by 5 bases, with 9 bases of the junction left unmatched. Germline assignment: CDR1 MDHEN and CDR2 SYDVKM. Source material: peripheral blood. The origin of this receptor is a woman in her 70s who had recovered from COVID-19. The V and J genes are TRBV28 and TRBJ1-2; TRBD1 matches 7 bases. The CDR3 is CASSPTGTVYGYTF. Here the CDR3 DNA reads TGTGCCAGCAGCCCTACCGGGACAGTTTATGGCTACACCTTC.